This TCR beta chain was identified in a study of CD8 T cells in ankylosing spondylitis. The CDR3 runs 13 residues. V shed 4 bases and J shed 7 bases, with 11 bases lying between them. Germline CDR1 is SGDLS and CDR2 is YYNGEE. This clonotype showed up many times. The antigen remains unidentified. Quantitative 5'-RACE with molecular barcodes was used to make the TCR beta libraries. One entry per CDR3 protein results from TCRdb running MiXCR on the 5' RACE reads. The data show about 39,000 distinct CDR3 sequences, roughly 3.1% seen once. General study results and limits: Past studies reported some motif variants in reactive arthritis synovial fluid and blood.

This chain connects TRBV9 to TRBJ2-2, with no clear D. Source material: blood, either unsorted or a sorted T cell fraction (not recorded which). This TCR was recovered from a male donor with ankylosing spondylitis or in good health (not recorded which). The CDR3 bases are TGTGCCAGCAGCACGGGTCCCTTCGGGGAGCTGTTTTTT. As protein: CASSTGPFGELFF.